This T cell receptor (beta chain) was documented in a study of Ad26.COV2.S vaccination and SARS-CoV-2 variants. The CDR3 has 14 residues. Trimming took 1 base from V and 5 from J, leaving 11 bases between them. Germline CDR1 SGHNT, CDR2 YENEEA. Here immunoSEQ multiplex PCR was the method, and the copy in TCRdb shows in-frame clones only, minus some. Counted here are roughly 510,000 clones, around 85% occurring once; the ten biggest clones make up 10% to 15%. Treatment here: 15 to 20 received Ad26.COV2.S at low or high dose, single or two shots; about 5 received placebo; per-sample allocation not given. Sample collection was performed on day 63 after the first vaccine or placebo injection. Vaccination used an Ad26 vector expressing Wuhan-strain SARS-CoV-2 spike. Regarding this clone: Its antigen is unidentified.

Whole-study findings and limits: Reported post-vaccination CD8+ and CD4+ T cell responses to spike showed substantial breadth.

This sequence was found in a person between 18 and 60 years old who received the Ad26.COV2.S COVID-19 vaccine or a placebo. Sequencing was performed on peripheral blood, taken in a trial of Ad26.COV2.S vaccine versus placebo. This chain connects TRBV11-3 to TRBJ2-5; possible D gene TRBD1, 6 bases. CDR3: CASSLGGTRETQYF. The CDR3 DNA sequence: TGTGCCAGCAGCTTAGGGGGGACACGGGAGACCCAGTACTTC.